The 23 T cell receptor beta chains below come from one sample, sequenced in a study of blood T cell repertoires in COVID-19. TCRdb's copy holds only in-frame clones and misses some; the assay was immunoSEQ multiplex PCR. The sample records about 350,000 clones, roughly 87% being singletons. Sequencing was performed on PBMCs or T cells enriched from blood (not recorded which). Receptors were obtained from a woman in her 30s who had recovered from COVID-19.

The genes are TRBV27 and TRBJ1-1; 10 nucleotides match TRBD1. V shed 5 bases, J shed 0 bases, and the junction held 15 bases outside the gene matches. The germline CDR1 and CDR2 sequences are MNHEY and SMNVEV (reference sequence). The CDR3 covers 19 residues. CDR3 coding DNA: TGTGCCAGCAGTCTTCGTTACGGGGGACAGGGGTCCTTGAACACTGAAGCTTTCTTT. Translating gives CASSLRYGGQGSLNTEAFF.

The rearrangement uses TRBV15 and TRBJ2-5; D call uncertain. There are 13 residues in the CDR3. Looked up from germline, CDR1 is LNHNV and CDR2 is YYDKDF (reference sequence). Trimming shortened V by 2 bases and J by 3 bases, and 7 bases separated the two germline ends. The CDR3 here is CATSRSQKETQYF. The CDR3 nucleotides read TGTGCCACCAGCAGATCTCAGAAAGAGACCCAGTACTTC.

V usage is TRBV10-3 and J usage is TRBJ1-2; D is perhaps TRBD1 (6 bases). V lost 8 bases and J lost 4, with 14 bases in between. The CDR3 consists of 13 residues. CDR1 is ENHRY and CDR2 is SYGVKD in the germline V gene. CDR3 sequence (DNA): TGTGCCATCGCCTCCGACAGGCTCTATGGCTACACCTTC. This translates into CAIASDRLYGYTF.

The chain combines TRBV27 with TRBJ2-5, with D unclear. Germline-derived CDR1 and CDR2 are MNHEY and SMNVEV (reference sequence). V was trimmed by 2 bases and J by 2 bases, leaving 6 bases between them. The CDR3 runs to 13 residues. CDR3: CASSLSPQETQYF. For the CDR3, the DNA is TGTGCCAGCAGTTTAAGCCCGCAAGAGACCCAGTACTTC.

V and J are TRBV7-2 and TRBJ2-7; D is uncertain. Trimming stripped 5 bases from V and 0 bases from J, with 8 bases between. The CDR3 has 13 amino acids. The germline gives CDR1 SGHTA, CDR2 FQGNSA. This CDR3 reads CASSQSSSYEQYF. For the CDR3, the DNA is TGTGCCAGCAGCCAGTCAAGCTCCTACGAGCAGTACTTC.

This chain links TRBV19 with TRBJ1-2; no definite D call. Germline CDR1 is LNHDA and CDR2 is SQIVND (reference sequence). The CDR3 totals 15 residues. Trimming removed 6 bases from V and 0 bases from J, with 14 bases in between. The CDR3, as DNA: TGTGCCAGTAGCCCGAGGACTTCCCCTAACTATGGCTACACCTTC. This translates into CASSPRTSPNYGYTF.

J is TRBJ1-2 and V is TRBV18; D unclear. The length of the CDR3 is 13 residues. The V gene's germline CDR1 is KGHSH and CDR2 LQKENI. Trimming removed 3 bases from V and 8 bases from J, with 13 bases in between. The CDR3 loop is CASSPSREQGYTF. The CDR3 region has the DNA TGTGCCAGCTCACCCTCACGGGAACAGGGCTACACCTTC.

The rearrangement links TRBV28 to TRBJ2-2, with a tentative D call TRBD2 (6 bases). Trimming left V 4 bases short and J 4 bases short, with 13 bases between. The germline V gene has CDR1 MDHEN and CDR2 SYDVKM. The length of the CDR3 is 15 residues. The CDR3 reads CASSWVLGGTGELFF. DNA for the CDR3: TGTGCCAGCAGTTGGGTCCTGGGGGGCACCGGGGAGCTGTTTTTT.

V is TRBV2 and J is TRBJ1-1; D may be TRBD1 (6 bases). V dropped 6 bases and J dropped 1 base, with 12 bases sitting between them. The germline V gene has CDR1 SNHLY and CDR2 FYNNEI. This CDR3 contains 14 residues. The CDR3 loop is CASREQGGNTEAFF. The CDR3 nucleotides are TGTGCCAGCAGGGAACAGGGCGGGAACACTGAAGCTTTCTTT.

This clone was seen only once. V gene TRBV6-5 combines with J gene TRBJ1-1; D is unresolved. Trimming left V 6 bases short and J 2 bases short, with 13 bases between. The CDR3 runs 14 residues. Germline CDR1 and CDR2: MNHEY and SVGAGI. CDR3 sequence reads: CASSPLTQNTEAFF. As DNA, the CDR3 is TGTGCCAGCAGCCCCCTTACACAAAACACTGAAGCTTTCTTT.

The CDR3 loop reads CASLRTGGNEQYF. Here the CDR3 DNA reads TGTGCCAGCCTGAGGACAGGGGGCAACGAGCAGTACTTC. The chain joins TRBV28 to TRBJ2-7; 11 positions match TRBD1. CDR1 is MDHEN, CDR2 SYDVKM, per germline. The CDR3 sequence is 13 residues long. The V segment lost 8 bases and the J segment 5 bases; nucleotides outside the gene matches: 5.

The chain links TRBV19 to TRBJ2-5, with TRBD2 matching 11 bases. There are 16 residues in the CDR3. V lost 3 bases to trimming and J lost 5 bases; unmatched junction nucleotides: 8. Per germline, CDR1 LNHDA and CDR2 SQIVND (reference sequence). This CDR3 reads CASSITASGGLETQYF. CDR3 nucleotides: TGTGCCAGTAGTATTACGGCTAGCGGGGGGCTGGAGACCCAGTACTTC.

This chain uses TRBV30 with TRBJ1-5; D is uncertain. The CDR3 consists of 15 residues. With 0 bases removed from V and 1 base from J, the gap between germline ends came to 10 bases. CDR1 and CDR2 from the germline V gene are GTSNPN and SVGIG (reference sequence). The CDR3 here is CAWSVRGASNQPQHF. As DNA, the CDR3 is TGTGCCTGGAGTGTACGAGGAGCCAGCAATCAGCCCCAGCATTTT.

V usage is TRBV4-3 and J usage is TRBJ2-5, with 9 bases lining up with TRBD1. Germline CDR1 is LGHNA and CDR2 is YSLEER. The junction had 8 bases not matched to a gene; V was cut back by 2 bases and J by 1 base. The CDR3 runs to 17 residues. The CDR3 sequence: CASSQSPTGGFQETQYF. The CDR3, as DNA: TGCGCCAGCAGCCAAAGCCCTACAGGGGGCTTCCAAGAGACCCAGTACTTC.

This chain uses TRBV11-3 with TRBJ2-5; 11 positions agree with TRBD1. The ends lost 1 base at V and 3 bases at J; junction bases unmatched: 4. This CDR3 contains 16 residues. Germline CDR1 is SGHNT and CDR2 is YENEEA. The CDR3 here is CASSLGRTGGEETQYF. In DNA, the CDR3 is TGTGCCAGCAGCTTAGGGCGGACAGGGGGCGAAGAGACCCAGTACTTC.

CDR3: CASSGRQGDNEQFF. In nucleotides, the CDR3 is TGTGCCAGCAGCGGACGGCAGGGCGACAATGAGCAGTTCTTC. This chain uses TRBV9 with TRBJ2-1; D possibly corresponds to TRBD1 (5 bases). This CDR3 contains 14 residues. Germline lookup yields CDR1 SGDLS and CDR2 YYNGEE. V was shortened by 3 bases and J by 5 bases, with 12 bases between the two germline ends.

The chain joins TRBV5-6 to TRBJ2-7; 11 bases align to TRBD2. J lost 6 bases, V lost 1 base, and 9 bases had no gene match. The CDR3 sequence is 16 residues long. The V gene's germline CDR1 is SGHDT and CDR2 YYEEEE. As DNA, the CDR3 is TGTGCCAGCAGCTTGATTGGGACTAGCGGCCTGTTCGAGCAGTACTTC. Protein product: CASSLIGTSGLFEQYF.

The rearrangement links TRBV24-1 to TRBJ2-1; 7 bases are a match to TRBD2. The germline V gene has CDR1 KGHDR and CDR2 SFDVKD. This CDR3 has 13 residues. The V gene end was trimmed by 10 bases and the J gene end by 7 bases; junction bases not matched to a gene: 9. Written as DNA, the CDR3 is TGTGCCACACAGACGGCGGGGGAGAATGAGCAGTTCTTC. It encodes CATQTAGENEQFF.

The chain has TRBV6-2 or TRBV6-3 and TRBJ2-7; 11 bases fit TRBD1. Per the germline V gene, CDR1 is MNHEY and CDR2 is SVGEGT. V shed 0 bases and J 3 bases; nucleotides not matched to a gene: 16. This CDR3 contains 20 residues. The CDR3 loop is CASSYSYRTGGFPAGYEQYF. DNA of the CDR3: TGTGCCAGCAGTTACTCGTATAGGACAGGGGGCTTCCCGGCAGGCTACGAGCAGTACTTC.

The chain couples TRBV9 to TRBJ1-6; 7 positions match TRBD1. Germline lookup yields CDR1 SGDLS and CDR2 YYNGEE. The CDR3 contains 15 residues. Trimming at V came to 4 bases and at J to 5 bases, leaving 6 bases not matched to a gene. The CDR3 is CASSTGQLDNSPLHF. The DNA for the CDR3 is TGTGCCAGCAGCACGGGACAGCTAGATAATTCACCCCTCCACTTT.

V usage is TRBV9 and J usage is TRBJ1-1; a possible D gene is TRBD1 (6 bases). Deletions cut 2 bases from V and 3 bases from J, with 14 bases between. CDR1 is SGDLS, CDR2 YYNGEE, per germline. The CDR3 length is 15 residues. DNA of the CDR3: TGTGCCAGCAGCGTCTTGGGGGGGCGCGACACTGAAGCTTTCTTT. It encodes CASSVLGGRDTEAFF.

The chain uses TRBV12-3 or TRBV12-4 and TRBJ1-5; D unresolved. CDR3 size: 13 residues. Trimming pared 3 bases from V and 3 bases from J, leaving 6 bases between. Here the CDR3 reads CASSLRANQPQHF. The CDR3 DNA sequence: TGTGCCAGCAGTTTGCGGGCCAATCAGCCCCAGCATTTT.

The chain carries TRBV7-8 and TRBJ2-7; 11 positions match TRBD2. CDR3 length: 17 residues. J was trimmed by 7 bases and V by 0 bases; bases with no gene match: 11. The germline V gene has CDR1 SGHVS and CDR2 FQNEAQ. The CDR3 DNA reads TGTGCCAGCAGCTTAGCGAGTGAGAGACTAGCGGGGCATGAGCAGTACTTC. Its translation is CASSLASERLAGHEQYF.